This TCR beta chain originates from a study of blood T cell repertoires in COVID-19. The wider study: The origin of the acute and convalescent COVID-19 samples was the United States, Italy and Spain. T cells, B-cell-depleted T cells, or PBMCs supplied cDNA or gDNA.

As originally analysed: Estimation of nucleated cell counts was performed using reference gene primer amplification. The data were produced by immunoSEQ multiplex PCR, yet TCRdb's version contains in-frame clones alone and is incomplete. V and J calls plus clone size are reproduced from that table; the DNA served to infer D and trimming. The data show 95,000 to 150,000 clones, with 70% to 80% seen just once and approximately 7.9% held by the top ten. Germline V CDR1 and CDR2: DFQATT, SNEGSKA (reference sequence). V was pared by 3 bases and J by 0 bases, with 10 bases between. This CDR3 is built from 14 residues.

The sequenced sample was peripheral blood. The receptor was derived from a human donor in a cohort sampled during active COVID-19. This sequence joins TRBV20-1 and TRBJ2-3; D is perhaps TRBD2 (6 bases). The CDR3 region is CSASGGTSTDTQYF. CDR3 in DNA: TGCAGTGCTAGTGGCGGGACTAGCACAGATACGCAGTATTTT.